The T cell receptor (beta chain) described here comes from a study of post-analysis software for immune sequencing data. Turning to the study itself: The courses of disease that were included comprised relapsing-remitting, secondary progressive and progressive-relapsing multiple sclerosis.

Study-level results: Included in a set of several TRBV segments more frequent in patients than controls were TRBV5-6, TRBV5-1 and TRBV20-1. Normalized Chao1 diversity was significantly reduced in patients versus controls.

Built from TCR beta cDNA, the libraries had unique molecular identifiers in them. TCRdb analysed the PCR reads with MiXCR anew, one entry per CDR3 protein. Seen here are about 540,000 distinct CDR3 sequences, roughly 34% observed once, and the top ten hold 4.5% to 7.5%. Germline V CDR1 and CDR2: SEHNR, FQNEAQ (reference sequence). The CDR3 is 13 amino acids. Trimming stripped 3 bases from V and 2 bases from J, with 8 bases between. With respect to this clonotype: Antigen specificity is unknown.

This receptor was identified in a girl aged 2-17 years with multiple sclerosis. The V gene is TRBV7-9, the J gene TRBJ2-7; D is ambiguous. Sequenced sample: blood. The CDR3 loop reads CASSFPSTYEQYF. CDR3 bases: TGTGCCAGCAGCTTTCCTTCTACCTACGAGCAGTACTTC. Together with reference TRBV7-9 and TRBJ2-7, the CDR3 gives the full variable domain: DTGVSQNPRHKITKRGQNVTFRCDPISEHNRLYWYRQTLGQGPEFLTYFQNEAQLEKSRLLSDRFSAERPKGSFSTLEIQRTEQGDSAMYLCASSFPSTYEQYFGPGTRLTVT.